What follows are 24 T cell receptor beta chains derived from one specimen sequenced in a study of OX40 agonist ivuxolimab in advanced cancers. Libraries were prepared by immunoSEQ multiplex PCR; TCRdb keeps only in-frame clonotypes and omits some of them. This sample has some 80,000 clones; less than 85% occur once, and the top ten carry approximately 7.4%. Source: CD4+ or CD8+ T cells sorted from blood, taken in a trial of the OX40 agonist ivuxolimab. The source of these receptors is an adult with an advanced solid tumor such as melanoma, head and neck, liver or kidney cancer.

This chain uses TRBV5-1 with TRBJ2-6, with a possible D match to TRBD1 (5 bases). The CDR3 is made up of 16 amino acids. The ends were cut back, 2 bases at V and 0 bases at J, with 9 bases in the middle. Looked up from germline, CDR1 is SGHRS and CDR2 is YFSETQ. CDR3 sequence reads: CASSLQVPSGANVLTF. In nucleotides, the CDR3 is TGCGCCAGCAGCTTACAGGTTCCCTCTGGGGCCAACGTCCTGACTTTC.

This chain uses TRBV4-1 with TRBJ2-3; 12 bases align to TRBD2. The J segment lost 0 bases and the V segment lost 4 bases, leaving 5 bases of the junction unmatched. The CDR3 extends over 17 amino acids. The germline CDR1 and CDR2 sequences are MGHRA and YSYEKL. CDR3 amino acids: CASSLGTSGSSTDTQYF. DNA of the CDR3: TGCGCCAGCAGCCTTGGGACTAGCGGGTCTAGCACAGATACGCAGTATTTT.

The chain is built from TRBV30 and TRBJ2-7, with D unresolved. The V end was cut by 1 base, the J end by 2 bases, with 6 bases between. CDR1 and CDR2 (germline): GTSNPN, SVGIG (reference sequence). The CDR3 has 12 residues. The CDR3 DNA follows: TGTGCCTGGAGTGCTCTCCCCTACGAGCAGTACTTC. It specifies CAWSALPYEQYF.

The chain is built from TRBV4-3 and TRBJ1-6, with D unclear. Between the trimmed V and J ends, which lost 1 base and 7 bases, there was a span of 11 bases. This CDR3 is built from 15 residues. The germline gives CDR1 LGHNA, CDR2 YSLEER. The CDR3 spells CASSQGGRPNSPLHF. The CDR3 DNA follows: TGCGCCAGCAGCCAAGGAGGAAGGCCGAATTCACCCCTCCACTTT.

The chain links TRBV19 to TRBJ2-1; TRBD2 matches 11 bases. The CDR3 is 15 amino acids. The V and J ends lost 5 bases and 3 bases, in that order; junction bases with no gene match: 3. Germline-derived CDR1 and CDR2 are LNHDA and SQIVND (reference sequence). CDR3 sequence: CASSHLAGGYNEQFF. The DNA for the CDR3 is TGTGCCAGTAGTCACCTAGCGGGAGGCTACAATGAGCAGTTCTTC.

Written as DNA, the CDR3 is TGCGCCAGCAGCTACGGGACAAACGCAGATACGCAGTATTTT. It yields the protein CASSYGTNADTQYF. The chain couples TRBV4-1 to TRBJ2-3; D might be TRBD1 (6 bases). Germline loops: CDR1 MGHRA, CDR2 YSYEKL. V was trimmed by 5 bases and J by 4 bases, leaving 13 bases between them. This CDR3 has 14 amino acids.

The genes are TRBV5-6 and TRBJ2-2; D possibly corresponds to TRBD2 (6 bases). Trimming removed 0 bases from V and 3 bases from J, with 12 bases in between. The CDR3 totals 16 residues. The germline CDR1 and CDR2 sequences are SGHDT and YYEEEE. This chain's CDR3 is CASSLVRTTYTGELFF. CDR3 DNA sequence: TGTGCCAGCAGCTTGGTTAGGACTACCTACACCGGGGAGCTGTTTTTT.

J is TRBJ1-4 and V is TRBV7-2; 8 bases fit TRBD1. Germline-derived CDR1 and CDR2 are SGHTA and FQGNSA. The CDR3 runs 15 residues. V lost 5 bases, J lost 8 bases, and 10 bases stayed unmatched. In DNA form, the CDR3 reads TGTGCCAGCAGCCTAAAGTCGACAGGGGAGGAAAAACTGTTTTTT. Protein product: CASSLKSTGEEKLFF.

The chain carries TRBV18 and TRBJ2-1; the match to TRBD2 covers 13 bases. CDR3 length equals 16 residues. In germline, CDR1 is KGHSH, CDR2 LQKENI. The junction had 9 bases not matched to a gene; V was cut back by 4 bases and J by 9 bases. CDR3 coding DNA: TGTGCCAGCTCACACACTAGCGGGAGGGAGTATGGTGAGCAGTTCTTC. It specifies CASSHTSGREYGEQFF.

The V and J genes are TRBV6-5 and TRBJ1-2, with TRBD1 matching 7 bases. Germline-derived CDR1 and CDR2 are MNHEY and SVGAGI. V lost 2 bases and J lost 7; bases outside the gene matches: 7. CDR3 size: 14 residues. DNA for the CDR3: TGTGCCAGCAGTTACAGGCTCACAGGGGTTGGCTACACCTTC. Its protein is CASSYRLTGVGYTF.

The chain joins TRBV19 to TRBJ1-5; D is uncertain. Germline CDR1 and CDR2: LNHDA and SQIVND (reference sequence). The ends were cut back, 4 bases at V and 1 base at J, with 17 bases in the middle. The CDR3 spans 17 residues. The CDR3 nucleotides read TGTGCCAGTAGTACCTTACGGACGGGAGGGAGCAATCAGCCCCAGCATTTT. Translating it yields CASSTLRTGGSNQPQHF.

The chain joins TRBV11-3 to TRBJ2-5, with TRBD2 identical over 9 bases. Germline V CDR1 and CDR2: SGHNT, YENEEA. The CDR3 totals 17 residues. The V and J ends lost 5 bases and 4 bases, in that order; junction bases with no gene match: 14. CDR3 sequence (DNA): TGTGCCAGCAGCCGTCCGGGACTAGCTGGGGGTCGAGAGACCCAGTACTTC. It translates to CASSRPGLAGGRETQYF.

This clone appeared a single time. CDR3 loop: CASRGQGTKNIQYF. The CDR3, as DNA: TGTGCCAGCAGAGGACAGGGGACCAAAAACATTCAGTACTTC. This rearrangement joins TRBV27 to TRBJ2-4; TRBD1 matches at 9 bases. This CDR3 comprises 14 residues. Trimming removed 6 bases from V and 2 bases from J; junction bases left unmatched: 2. Germline CDR1 MNHEY, CDR2 SMNVEV (reference sequence).

The V and J genes are TRBV18 and TRBJ2-3, with TRBD1 as a possible D gene (5 bases). Germline V CDR1 and CDR2: KGHSH, LQKENI. Trimming removed 0 bases at V and 0 bases at J, with 7 bases between. The CDR3 has 15 amino acids. Written as DNA, the CDR3 is TGTGCCAGCTCACCACCCCCAGGGAGCACAGATACGCAGTATTTT. Its translation: CASSPPPGSTDTQYF.

This rearrangement joins TRBV4-1 to TRBJ2-3; 9 nucleotides align to TRBD1. The CDR3 loop spans 16 amino acids. The trim removed 4 bases at V and 0 bases at J, leaving 5 bases unmatched. Germline values: CDR1 MGHRA, CDR2 YSYEKL. CDR3 residues: CASSLEQGASTDTQYF. DNA of the CDR3: TGCGCCAGCAGCCTTGAACAGGGGGCGAGCACAGATACGCAGTATTTT.

The chain employs TRBV18 and TRBJ1-1, with TRBD1 matching over 9 bases. The V and J ends lost 6 bases and 4 bases, in that order; junction bases with no gene match: 9. The CDR3 is 15 residues long. CDR1 and CDR2 (germline): KGHSH, LQKENI. CDR3 protein: CASSSGTGISTEAFF. CDR3 nucleotides: TGTGCCAGCTCCTCCGGGACAGGGATTTCCACTGAAGCTTTCTTT. The variable domain in full, completed from reference TRBV18 and TRBJ1-1, reads NAGVMQNPRHLVRRRGQEARLRCSPMKGHSHVYWYRQLPEEGLKFMVYLQKENIIDESGMPKERFSAEFPKEGPSILRIQQVVRGDSAAYFCASSSGTGISTEAFFGQGTRLTVV.

The count of this clone is one. The chain links TRBV11-2 to TRBJ2-7; D assignment may be TRBD1 or TRBD2 (5 bases each). Trimming stripped 0 bases from V and 0 bases from J, with 12 bases between. Germline lookup yields CDR1 SGHAT and CDR2 FQNNGV. This CDR3 has 16 residues. Here the CDR3 reads CASSLDLRGRSYEQYF. Here the CDR3 DNA reads TGTGCCAGCAGCTTAGATCTGAGGGGACGCTCCTACGAGCAGTACTTC.

The V call is TRBV5-1, the J call TRBJ2-7; D call uncertain. The V end was cut by 1 base, the J end by 2 bases, with 10 bases between. CDR3 size: 14 residues. Germline-derived CDR1 and CDR2 are SGHRS and YFSETQ. The CDR3 DNA is TGCGCCAGCAGCTTGTGGGTAGGAACCTACGAGCAGTACTTC. Its translation: CASSLWVGTYEQYF.

This sequence joins TRBV18 and TRBJ1-2; D not certain. Germline CDR1 is KGHSH and CDR2 is LQKENI. This CDR3 has 13 residues. Trimming left V 4 bases short and J 0 bases short, with 6 bases between. The CDR3 loop is CASSRDPNYGYTF. Written as DNA, the CDR3 is TGTGCCAGCTCACGAGACCCTAACTATGGCTACACCTTC.

The gene calls are TRBV15 and TRBJ1-2; D uncertain. Trimming took off 4 bases at V and 0 bases at J, with 9 bases between the two ends. Looked up from germline, CDR1 is LNHNV and CDR2 is YYDKDF (reference sequence). CDR3 length equals 14 residues. The CDR3 bases are TGTGCCACCAGCATCGGTCTTCCTAACTATGGCTACACCTTC. Its protein product is CATSIGLPNYGYTF.

The chain combines TRBV30 with TRBJ2-5, with TRBD1 matching over 8 bases. This CDR3 contains 13 residues. V lost 3 bases to trimming and J lost 6 bases; unmatched junction nucleotides: 6. Germline loops: CDR1 GTSNPN, CDR2 SVGIG (reference sequence). CDR3 sequence (DNA): TGTGCCTGGAGCTCAGGGGGCGCAAAGACCCAGTACTTC. It encodes CAWSSGGAKTQYF.

The gene calls are TRBV6-5 and TRBJ2-1; D remains ambiguous. V lost 4 bases, J lost 13 bases, and 11 bases lay in between. CDR3 length equals 11 residues. CDR1 and CDR2 (germline): MNHEY, SVGAGI. In DNA form, the CDR3 reads TGTGCCAGCAGTTCCTCTCTTTCTCAGTTCTTC. Amino acid sequence: CASSSSLSQFF.

V usage is TRBV6-1 and J usage is TRBJ2-7, with D unresolved. CDR1 MNHNS and CDR2 SASEGT come from the germline V gene. The ends were cut back, 4 bases at V and 2 bases at J, with 6 bases in the middle. The CDR3 has 12 residues. CDR3 region: CASSGLAYEQYF. In DNA, the CDR3 is TGTGCCAGCAGTGGACTTGCCTACGAGCAGTACTTC.

This sequence joins TRBV11-2 and TRBJ2-1; D unclear. Germline V gives CDR1 SGHAT, CDR2 FQNNGV. V was cut by 1 base and J by 9 bases, with 7 bases left in between. This CDR3 contains 12 residues. The CDR3 DNA sequence: TGTGCCAGCAGCTTAGCCGGTCGTGAGCAGTTCTTC. Translated, it gives CASSLAGREQFF. The variable domain in full, with the rest retrieved from reference TRBV11-2 and TRBJ2-1, is EAGVAQSPRYKIIEKRQSVAFWCNPISGHATLYWYQQILGQGPKLLIQFQNNGVVDDSQLPKDRFSAERLKGVDSTLKIQPAKLEDSAVYLCASSLAGREQFFGPGTRLTVL.